This T cell receptor (beta chain) was identified in a study of T cells after yellow fever vaccination. TCRdb re-called the 5' RACE reads through MiXCR, storing one row per CDR3 protein. The data show some 400,000 distinct CDR3 sequences, with around a sixth seen just once and about 18% held by the top ten. This material consisted of PBMCs, taken before the yellow fever booster vaccination. The receptor was isolated from a man aged 18 to 30 who received the YFV17D yellow fever vaccine.

The DNA for the CDR3 is TGTGCCAGCAGCAAAGAAGCTAGCGGGGGGAATACCTACGAGCAGTACTTC. Amino acid sequence: CASSKEASGGNTYEQYF. The chain links TRBV21-1 to TRBJ2-7; TRBD2, the table's D call, was not compared with the DNA. TRBV21-1 is shown as a pseudogene. The length of the CDR3 is 17 residues.